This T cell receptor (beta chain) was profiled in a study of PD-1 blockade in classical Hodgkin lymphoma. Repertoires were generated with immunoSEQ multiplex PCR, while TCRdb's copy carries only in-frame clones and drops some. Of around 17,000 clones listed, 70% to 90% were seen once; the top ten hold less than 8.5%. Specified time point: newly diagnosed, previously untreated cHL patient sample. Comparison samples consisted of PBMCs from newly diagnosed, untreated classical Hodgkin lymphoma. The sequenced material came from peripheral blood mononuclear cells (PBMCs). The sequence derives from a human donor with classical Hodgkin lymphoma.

This chain's CDR3 is CASSQASNTEAFF. CDR3 DNA sequence: TGTGCCAGCAGTCAGGCCTCGAACACTGAAGCTTTCTTT. This chain uses TRBV6-5 with TRBJ1-1; unclear D gene. Germline values: CDR1 MNHEY, CDR2 SVGAGI. The CDR3 totals 13 residues. Trimming took 5 bases from V and 1 from J, leaving 8 bases between them.